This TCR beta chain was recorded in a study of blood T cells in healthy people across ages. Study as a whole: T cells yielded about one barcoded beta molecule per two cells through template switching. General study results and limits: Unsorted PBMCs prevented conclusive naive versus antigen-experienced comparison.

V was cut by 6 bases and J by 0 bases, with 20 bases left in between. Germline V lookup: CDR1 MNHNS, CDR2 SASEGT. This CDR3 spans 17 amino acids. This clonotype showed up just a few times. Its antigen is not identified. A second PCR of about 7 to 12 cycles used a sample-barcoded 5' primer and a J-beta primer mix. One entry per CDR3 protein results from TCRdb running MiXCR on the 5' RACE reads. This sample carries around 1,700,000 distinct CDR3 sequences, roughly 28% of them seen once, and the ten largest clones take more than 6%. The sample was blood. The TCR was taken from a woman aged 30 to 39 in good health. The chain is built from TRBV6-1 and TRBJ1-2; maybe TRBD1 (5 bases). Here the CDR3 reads CASRGEGSRSTNYGYTF. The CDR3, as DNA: TGTGCCAGCAGGGGCGAGGGGAGCAGGAGTACTAACTATGGCTACACCTTC.